One sample yielded the 18 T cell receptor beta chains listed below, sequenced in a study of blood T cells in healthy people across ages (dated by TCRdb to 2014 to 2015). Receptor libraries were prepared by 5' RACE. The listed sequencing device is Illumina HiSeq 2500. The second PCR ran for about 6 to 11 cycles and used a J-beta primer mix along with a sample-barcoded 5' primer. The public reads were reprocessed in TCRdb via fastp at Q25 and MiXCR, keeping in-frame beta chains. Merged by CDR3 protein, the rows form single entries marked with the most common genes and DNA. Across this sample there are 850,000 to 950,000 distinct CDR3 sequences, with more than 25% seen only once. Around 16% of the sample goes to the ten largest clones. The specimen sequenced was blood. The receptors were gathered from a woman of 80 years or more in good health.

This clonotype has ten or more counts. V is TRBV12-3 or TRBV12-4 and J is TRBJ2-5; D is unclear. The CDR3 totals 11 residues. Trimming took off 4 bases at V and 5 bases at J, with 5 bases between the two ends. This chain's CDR3 is CASSSHETQYF. In DNA form, the CDR3 reads TGTGCCAGCAGTTCCCACGAGACCCAGTACTTC.

The chain couples TRBV19 to TRBJ1-5; perhaps TRBD1 as D (6 bases). The germline CDR1 and CDR2 sequences are LNHDA and SQIVND (reference sequence). Deletions cut 3 bases from V and 3 bases from J, with 15 bases between. CDR3 length: 16 residues. CDR3 DNA: TGTGCCAGTAGTATGGGCCGGCAGGGGCTCAATCAGCCCCAGCATTTT. Its translation: CASSMGRQGLNQPQHF.

As for this clonotype: An end of the junction does not agree with germline; a read error may underlie this. This sequence joins TRBV7-2 and TRBJ2-5; D not resolved. The CDR3 runs 15 residues. CDR1 is SGHTA, CDR2 FQGNSA, per germline. CDR3 residues: CASSSTLEDQETQYF. In DNA form, the CDR3 reads TGTGCCAGCAGCTCAACGCTAGAGGACCAAGAGACTCAGTACTTC.

The sample holds a few counts of this clonotype. The J gene is TRBJ1-1, the V gene TRBV7-8; no definite D call. Germline-derived CDR1 and CDR2 are SGHVS and FQNEAQ. V lost 3 bases, J lost 4 bases, and 6 bases lay in between. The CDR3 consists of 12 residues. CDR3 in amino acids: CASSFRATEAFF. The DNA of the CDR3 is TGTGCCAGCAGCTTTAGGGCCACTGAAGCTTTCTTT.

The chain couples TRBV10-3 to TRBJ2-3, with 8 bases fitting TRBD1. V gave up 6 bases and J gave up 4 bases; unmatched junction bases: 3. The V gene's germline CDR1 is ENHRY and CDR2 SYGVKD. The CDR3 is 13 residues long. The CDR3 coding sequence is TGTGCCATCAGCATACAGGGGGCAGATACGCAGTATTTT. It encodes CAISIQGADTQYF.

The rearrangement links TRBV6-6 to TRBJ2-3; D might be TRBD1 (5 bases). V was pared by 0 bases and J by 10 bases, with 11 bases between. CDR1 and CDR2 (germline): MNHNY, SVGAGI (reference sequence). This CDR3 is 13 amino acids long. The CDR3 region is CASSYSRQGAQYF. DNA for the CDR3: TGTGCCAGCAGTTACTCTAGGCAGGGCGCGCAGTATTTT.

The chain couples TRBV6-2 or TRBV6-3 to TRBJ1-5; the D is unclear. CDR1 and CDR2 from the germline V gene are MNHEY and SVGEGT. V shed 4 bases and J shed 6 bases, with 22 bases lying between them. The CDR3 sequence is 17 residues long. CDR3 bases: TGTGCCAGCAGTTGCTGGGATGGTAAGGGCCACTCTCAGCCCCAGCATTTT. This sequence encodes CASSCWDGKGHSQPQHF.

The chain combines TRBV15 with TRBJ1-4; D is ambiguous. V dropped 0 bases and J dropped 5 bases, with 7 bases sitting between them. CDR3 size: 14 residues. The germline CDR1 and CDR2 sequences are LNHNV and YYDKDF (reference sequence). Here the CDR3 reads CATSREQINEKLFF. The CDR3 DNA is TGTGCCACCAGCAGAGAACAGATAAATGAAAAACTGTTTTTT.

This sequence joins TRBV7-2 and TRBJ2-7; D may be TRBD2 (6 bases). V was clipped by 8 bases and J by 2 bases, with 25 bases between them. The germline CDR1 and CDR2 sequences are SGHTA and FQGNSA. This CDR3 spans 17 amino acids. The CDR3 here is CASGSKGGPLKAYEQYF. As DNA, the CDR3 is TGTGCCAGCGGCTCCAAGGGAGGTCCCTTGAAGGCCTACGAGCAGTACTTC. The variable domain in full, completed from reference TRBV7-2 and TRBJ2-7, reads GAGVSQSPSNKVTEKGKDVELRCDPISGHTALYWYRQSLGQGLEFLIYFQGNSAPDKSGLPSDRFSAERTGGSVSTLTIQRTQQEDSAVYLCASGSKGGPLKAYEQYFGPGTRLTVT.

Only a few counts were recorded for this clonotype. This may be a read error, as it is one base from a much larger clone. The chain links TRBV6-5 to TRBJ1-2; 9 bases are a match to TRBD1. The CDR3 is made up of 14 amino acids. V was pared by 5 bases and J by 6 bases, with 7 bases of the junction left unmatched. Per germline, CDR1 MNHEY and CDR2 SVGAGI. The chain's CDR3 is CASSPGQGSNGYTF. The CDR3 coding sequence is TGTGCCAGCAGTCCCGGACAGGGGTCGAATGGCTACACCTTC.

The DNA of the CDR3 is TGTGCCAGCAGCCAAACACAGGGAAATCAGCCCCAGCATTTT. Protein product: CASSQTQGNQPQHF. V gene TRBV7-2 combines with J gene TRBJ1-5, with D perhaps TRBD1 (6 bases). Trimming cost V 5 bases and J 4 bases, with 12 bases left between them. Germline assignment: CDR1 SGHTA and CDR2 FQGNSA. This CDR3 has 14 residues.

This clonotype was detected ten times or more. The chain joins TRBV7-2 to TRBJ1-6; 9 bases fit TRBD1. The CDR3 runs 15 residues. With V trimmed by 5 bases and J by 4 bases, 3 bases remained unmatched. Germline V CDR1 and CDR2: SGHTA, FQGNSA. DNA for the CDR3: TGTGCCAGCAGCCCCGGGACAGGGTATAATTCACCCCTCCACTTT. Translating it yields CASSPGTGYNSPLHF.

Turning to this clonotype: A much larger clone differs from this one at a single base, so this may be a read error. This chain connects TRBV5-5 to TRBJ2-3, with D uncertain. V gave up 7 bases and J gave up 1 base, with 13 bases separating them. This CDR3 region has 14 residues. The V gene's germline CDR1 is SGHKS and CDR2 YYEKEE (reference sequence). This chain's CDR3 is CASGPTTGTDTQYF. CDR3 DNA: TGTGCCAGCGGCCCAACGACTGGCACAGATACGCAGTATTTT. Looking up the rest from reference TRBV5-5 and TRBJ2-3 gives the full variable domain: DAGVTQSPTHLIKTRGQQVTLRCSPISGHKSVSWYQQVLGQGPQFIFQYYEKEERGRGNFPDRFSARQFPNYSSELNVNALLLGDSALYLCASGPTTGTDTQYFGPGTRLTVL.

The sample holds a few counts of this clonotype. The rearrangement links TRBV14 to TRBJ2-1; TRBD1 is a possible D gene (6 bases). This CDR3 is built from 23 residues. The ends were cut back, 0 bases at V and 0 bases at J, with 30 bases in the middle. CDR1 is SGHDN and CDR2 is FVKESK in the germline V gene. The CDR3 sequence is CASSQDSWKGDTLFLSSYNEQFF. The DNA of the CDR3 is TGTGCCAGCAGCCAAGATTCGTGGAAGGGGGATACCCTTTTCTTGAGCTCCTACAATGAGCAGTTCTTC.

The chain couples TRBV12-3 or TRBV12-4 to TRBJ1-5; D may be TRBD1 (6 bases). V lost 3 bases to trimming and J lost 4 bases, with 34 bases between them. The CDR3 consists of 22 residues. CDR3 protein: CASSFVVIGGRSLGAWNQPQHF. In DNA, the CDR3 is TGTGCCAGCAGTTTTGTAGTGATCGGGGGGCGCTCCCTGGGAGCGTGGAATCAGCCCCAGCATTTT.

Note on this clonotype: The junction does not match germline at one end; this may be a read error. DNA of the CDR3: TGTGCCAGCAGCCCAAGCGGGACAGGGAACAATCAGACCCAGCATTTT. Its translation is CASSPSGTGNNQTQHF. The chain joins TRBV6-5 to TRBJ1-5; 9 bases line up with TRBD1. From germline, CDR1 is MNHEY and CDR2 SVGAGI. The CDR3 totals 16 residues.

CDR3 sequence: CASSVVEPYSMGANVLTF. In DNA form, the CDR3 reads TGTGCCAGCAGCGTAGTCGAACCCTACTCGATGGGGGCCAACGTCCTGACTTTC. The J gene is TRBJ2-6, the V gene TRBV9, with D uncertain. The length of the CDR3 is 18 residues. Trimming shortened V by 0 bases and J by 4 bases, and 17 bases separated the two germline ends. Germline lookup yields CDR1 SGDLS and CDR2 YYNGEE.

The chain carries TRBV29-1 and TRBJ1-1; D possibly corresponds to TRBD1 (5 bases). CDR3 length: 12 amino acids. CDR1 SQVTM and CDR2 ANQGSEA come from the germline V gene. V was clipped by 7 bases and J by 1 base, with 10 bases between them. DNA for the CDR3: TGCAGCGGGTGGAGGGGGAACACTGAAGCTTTCTTT. Protein: CSGWRGNTEAFF.